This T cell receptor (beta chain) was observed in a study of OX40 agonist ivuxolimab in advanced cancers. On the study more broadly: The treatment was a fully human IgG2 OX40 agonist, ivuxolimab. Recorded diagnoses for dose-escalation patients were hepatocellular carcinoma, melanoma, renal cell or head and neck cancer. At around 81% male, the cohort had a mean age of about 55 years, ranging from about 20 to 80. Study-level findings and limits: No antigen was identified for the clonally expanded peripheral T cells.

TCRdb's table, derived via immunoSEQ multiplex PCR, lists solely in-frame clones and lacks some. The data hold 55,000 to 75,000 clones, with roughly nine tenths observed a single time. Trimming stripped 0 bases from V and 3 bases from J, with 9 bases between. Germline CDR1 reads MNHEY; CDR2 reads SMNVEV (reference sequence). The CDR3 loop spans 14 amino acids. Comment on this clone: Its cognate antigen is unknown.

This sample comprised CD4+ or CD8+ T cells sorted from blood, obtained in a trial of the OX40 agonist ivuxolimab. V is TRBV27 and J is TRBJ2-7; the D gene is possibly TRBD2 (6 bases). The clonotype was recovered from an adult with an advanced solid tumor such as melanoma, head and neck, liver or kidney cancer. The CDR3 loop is CASSLSAGNYEQYF. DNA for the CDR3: TGTGCCAGCAGTTTATCGGCGGGGAACTACGAGCAGTACTTC.